Described below is a single T cell receptor beta chain sequence and its context. This clonotype was counted between two and nine times. No cognate antigen has been identified for it. The input lacks base qualities; no much larger clone sits a single base away. Counted from cysteine to phenylalanine, this CDR3 has 13 amino acids. The sequence is cut down to CDR3 DNA, 39 bases in frame from base 1. Taken from the germline V gene (reference sequence), the CDR1 and CDR2 loops are DFQATT and SNEGSKA. V lost 3 bases and J lost 0 bases; the stretch between them is 7 bases long. The data were taken from a study of regulatory T cells in long-lasting Graves disease (dated by TCRdb to about 2021). Regarding the research as a whole: Newly diagnosed Graves' disease patients had taken antithyroid drugs for less than 3 months. Peripheral blood TCR sequencing and RNA sequencing compared persistent Graves' disease patients with newly diagnosed Graves' disease patients. The study took place in China and was registered as a clinical trial. TCR sequencing covered some 13 persistent and roughly 20 newly diagnosed Graves' disease patients, about 35 samples in total.

Reading the label with the study, this specimen's time point is: newly diagnosed GD, antithyroid drugs for less than 3 months. RNA was extracted from PBMCs in TRIzol for both TCR sequencing and RNA sequencing. The diagnosis of Graves' disease was made according to American Thyroid Association guidelines. The patients came from an endocrinology department in Xi'an, China. From each patient, about 9 milliliters of peripheral blood was collected into an EDTA anticoagulant tube. Ficoll Paque Plus density gradient separation was used to isolate PBMCs, and no further T cell sorting was done. An Agilent 2100 Bioanalyzer and agarose gel were used to check RNA quality, while a NanoDrop 2000 measured RNA concentration. The library came from multiplex PCR. The sequencing machine was an Illumina HiSeq 4000. TCR beta libraries were built with iRepertoire HTBI primers and Arm-PCR amplification of CDR3 regions. Before sequencing, the PCR products went through gel purification. From the authors' description of their analysis: A total of roughly 67 TRBV and approximately 13 TRBJ segments were identified across samples and were used for gene usage analysis of CDR3 amino acid clonotypes. Filtered high-quality paired reads were merged into contigs using COPE and FqMerger. BLAST was used to align contigs to IMGT TRBV, TRBD and TRBJ reference genes, with CDR3 defined following IMGT. Highly expanded clones were defined as clonotypes with a frequency above 0.1%. Repertoire diversity was measured by Shannon entropy, and V-J evenness by the Gini coefficient. Clonotypes shared by more than one individual were considered public. The public reads were quality trimmed at Q25 with fastp and then assembled into clones with MiXCR by TCRdb, keeping productive beta chains. Each record represents a unique CDR3 protein, reported with the most common genes and DNA among its rows. The V and J calls shown here were made by TCRdb, not taken from the authors' results. The sample table records a few hundred thousand distinct CDR3 sequences; around 17% of these occur just once. The ten most abundant clones make up 23% of the sample.

Paper-wide results and their limitations: The study examined only peripheral blood because the primary lesion, thyroid tissue, could not be accessed. Sequencing and analysis were limited to the TCR beta chain. The small sample size was acknowledged by the authors as a limitation that may reduce accuracy. Lower TCR Shannon entropy and fewer highly expanded clones were observed in persistent Graves' disease patients than in newly diagnosed patients, which suggested clonal expansion. Persistent disease showed preferential use of TRBV28, TRBJ1-2 and TRBJ2-5, whereas newly diagnosed disease favored TRBV20-1 and TRBJ2-1. Patients with persistent disease shared more public clonotypes (approximately 2,500) than newly diagnosed patients did (approximately 1,000).

These data were also filed under a second study, of T cells in Graves' hyperthyroidism and ophthalmopathy. From that second study: Stable Graves' hyperthyroidism was defined as the absence of progression to ophthalmopathy over 18 months of follow-up. The hyperthyroidism patients were between 18 and 65 years old and newly diagnosed, with a disease duration of less than 2 months. Patients with uncontrolled infections, other autoimmune diseases, pregnancy or lactation were excluded. Diagnoses were established on the basis of clinical symptoms, serum thyroxine and TRAb, thyroid ultrasound, and orbital computed tomography. The first round of RT-PCR for the TCR CDR3 was performed with the HTBI primer set and the Qiagen OneStep RT-PCR kit. Most expanded thyroid clonotypes (frequency above 0.001) were also found in blood, which suggests that blood repertoires may mirror thyroid immune responses. Ophthalmopathy was separated from stable hyperthyroidism by a 13 V-J signature model, with just over 85% sensitivity and 81% to 82% specificity obtained in cross-validation and 80%/75% obtained in testing. During validation, the model predicted progression to ophthalmopathy a median of roughly 7.1 months ahead of onset, with approximately 71% sensitivity and more than 72% specificity. TCR V-J signatures able to tell the groups apart were searched for in a discovery cohort of some 97 patients, of whom over 40 had Graves' ophthalmopathy and around 57 had stable Graves' hyperthyroidism. Prospective prediction of ophthalmopathy was tested in an independent validation cohort consisting of some 18 hyperthyroidism patients and around 17 patients who later progressed to ophthalmopathy. The 75 to 100 discovery patients were randomly split 7:3 into training and test sets. Thyroid tissue and blood T-cell repertoires from six Graves' hyperthyroidism patients were also compared in the study. Once sampling was done, hyperthyroidism patients were given methimazole at a starting dose of 30 mg daily, whereas ophthalmopathy patients were given high-dose intravenous methylprednisolone. The libraries were constructed in a second round of multiplex PCR and then size-selected and purified. Libraries were sequenced paired-end with 100 bp reads on an Illumina HiSeq2000. Raw data were processed with SOAPnuke, discarding reads with adapters, uncalled bases, mean Phred below 15, or no exact constant-primer or identifier match. High-quality paired reads were merged using COPE v1.2.5, and each unique nucleotide sequence was defined as a clonotype. Clonotypes were aligned to IMGT TRBV, TRBD and TRBJ reference segments using MiTCR v1.1. The analysis included only V-J combinations with a frequency above 0.0001, which together covered 99% to 99.2% of the repertoires. A TCS score was defined as the ratio of F50 (clonal expansion) to E x V (chaos), with BLOSUM62-based TCRdist applied between CDR3 peptides within each V-J. Welch's t-statistics and random forest reduced roughly 500 V-J features to fewer than 15, which were used in a naive Bayes classifier (R e1071). Sample size was not statistically predetermined, and investigators were not blinded to group allocation. TCR Vbeta CDR3 sequencing of 130 to 150 peripheral blood samples (over 40 ophthalmopathy, 75 hyperthyroidism and around 17 progressor patients) is reported in the paper.

This specimen was peripheral blood mononuclear cells (PBMCs), taken at new diagnosis, from a patient treated with antithyroid drugs. The chain employs TRBV20-1 and TRBJ2-3, with no reliable assignment of the D segment. This sequence was found in a woman in her late teens or twenties with Graves disease. Donor details come from another sample of the same person, matched by shared clones. The CDR3 amino acid sequence is: CSASTASTDTQYF. Read as DNA, the sequence is TGCAGTGCTAGTACTGCCAGCACAGATACGCAGTATTTT.